The 22 T cell receptor beta chains reported below all come from one sample, sequenced in a study of T cell responses to AZD1222 COVID-19 vaccine. The table came from immunoSEQ multiplex PCR; TCRdb's copy has only in-frame clones and leaves some out. The sample holds 150,000 or so clones, around nine tenths seen once. The input for sequencing was peripheral blood, taken after recovery from COVID-19. The receptors shown here come from an adult who had recovered from COVID-19.

This clone is classed as medium-sized. V gene TRBV6-1 combines with J gene TRBJ1-5; unclear D gene. The V end was cut by 3 bases, the J end by 7 bases, with 19 bases between. The germline V gene encodes CDR1 MNHNS and CDR2 SASEGT. The CDR3 runs to 16 residues. The CDR3 region is CASSDLKLLWTQPQHF. CDR3 in DNA: TGTGCCAGCAGTGATCTGAAGCTCCTCTGGACCCAGCCCCAGCATTTT.

The chain combines TRBV18 with TRBJ2-7, with D possibly matching TRBD2 (6 bases). Germline V gene lookup returns CDR1 KGHSH and CDR2 LQKENI. There are 14 residues in the CDR3. V dropped 3 bases and J dropped 2 bases, with 11 bases sitting between them. The CDR3 sequence: CASSPGLPAYEQYF. CDR3 nucleotides: TGTGCCAGCTCACCGGGACTTCCAGCCTACGAGCAGTACTTC.

The rearrangement joins TRBV7-9 to TRBJ1-2, with TRBD1 matching over 8 bases. The CDR3 runs 17 residues. Losses at the gene ends were 3 bases for V and 2 bases for J; bases not matched to a gene: 11. Germline V gene sequence: CDR1 SEHNR, CDR2 FQNEAQ (reference sequence). For the CDR3, the DNA is TGTGCCAGCAGCTTGACCTCCGGGACAGGAGAGAACTATGGCTACACCTTC. This codes for CASSLTSGTGENYGYTF.

The V and J genes are TRBV10-1 and TRBJ1-1, with D possibly being TRBD1 (5 bases). The CDR3 consists of 15 residues. V lost 1 base and J 4 bases, leaving 13 bases between the germline ends. From germline, CDR1 is WNHNN and CDR2 SYGVQD (reference sequence). The CDR3 DNA reads TGCGCCAGCAGTGAGTGGCCAGGGATCACCACTGAAGCTTTCTTT. Its protein product is CASSEWPGITTEAFF.

The chain has TRBV27 and TRBJ1-4, with 7 bases identical to TRBD1. J lost 8 bases, V lost 5 bases, and 8 bases had no gene match. This CDR3 is 14 amino acids long. CDR1 is MNHEY, CDR2 SMNVEV, per germline (reference sequence). CDR3 coding DNA: TGTGCCAGCAGTGAAACAGGGGTCGACGAAAAACTGTTTTTT. Translation: CASSETGVDEKLFF.

The rearrangement links TRBV9 to TRBJ1-5, with a possible D match to TRBD1 (5 bases). The CDR3 has 15 amino acids. CDR1 and CDR2 from the germline V gene are SGDLS and YYNGEE. V was pared by 6 bases and J by 6 bases, with 19 bases between. CDR3 residues: CASTSRGEASQPQHF. CDR3 nucleotide sequence: TGTGCCAGCACTTCTCGGGGGGAAGCGAGTCAGCCCCAGCATTTT.

V gene TRBV5-4 combines with J gene TRBJ1-1; 9 bases fit TRBD1. The V gene's germline CDR1 is SGHNT and CDR2 YYREEE (reference sequence). The CDR3 contains 15 residues. J gave up 2 bases and V 4 bases, and 6 bases lay outside the gene matches. DNA for the CDR3: TGTGCCAGCAGCAGGGCGACAGGGGGAAACACTGAAGCTTTCTTT. Its translation is CASSRATGGNTEAFF.

This chain joins TRBV6-5 and TRBJ2-3; 8 bases fit TRBD2. Germline V CDR1 and CDR2: MNHEY, SVGAGI. After removal of 6 bases from V and 4 bases from J, the junction contained 6 bases not matched to a gene. The CDR3 is 14 amino acids. The CDR3 DNA reads as TGTGCCAGCAGGAGCGGGGGCCTGCCAGATACGCAGTATTTT. This translates into CASRSGGLPDTQYF.

This clone was seen a single time. CDR3 DNA sequence: TGTGCCAGCAGCCCTTGGGGGACAGACTCCTACGAGCAGTACTTC. Translating gives CASSPWGTDSYEQYF. The rearrangement uses TRBV5-6 and TRBJ2-7; 7 bases are a match to TRBD1. Trimming at V came to 4 bases and at J to 0 bases, leaving 7 bases not matched to a gene. The CDR3 runs 15 residues. Per germline, CDR1 SGHDT and CDR2 YYEEEE.

The chain joins TRBV28 to TRBJ1-1; no definite D call. Germline CDR1 is MDHEN and CDR2 is SYDVKM. Trimming cost V 4 bases and J 10 bases, with 13 bases left between them. The CDR3 is 12 residues long. The CDR3 sequence: CASSYYREGAFF. Here the CDR3 DNA reads TGTGCCAGCAGTTATTATAGGGAGGGAGCTTTCTTT.

The J gene is TRBJ2-2, the V gene TRBV3-1 (or the pseudogene TRBV3-2), with D possibly matching TRBD2 (5 bases). Trimming shortened V by 4 bases and J by 2 bases, and 17 bases separated the two germline ends. Germline CDR1 LGHDT, CDR2 YNNKEL (reference sequence). The CDR3 spans 17 residues. CDR3 sequence: CASSPLLIATNTGELFF. The CDR3 nucleotides read TGTGCCAGCAGCCCCCTATTAATAGCGACCAACACCGGGGAGCTGTTTTTT.

CDR3 in amino acids: CASSQGQGRSGANVLTF. The DNA of the CDR3 is TGTGCCAGCTCACAGGGACAGGGGAGGTCTGGGGCCAACGTCCTGACTTTC. The chain joins TRBV18 to TRBJ2-6; the match to TRBD1 covers 10 bases. This CDR3 is 17 amino acids long. The V gene end was trimmed by 4 bases and the J gene end by 1 base; junction bases not matched to a gene: 4. Per germline, CDR1 KGHSH and CDR2 LQKENI.

The chain links TRBV28 to TRBJ2-3; the match to TRBD2 covers 13 bases. J was trimmed by 3 bases and V by 6 bases; bases with no gene match: 9. The CDR3 is 17 amino acids. Germline CDR1 MDHEN, CDR2 SYDVKM. The CDR3, as DNA: TGTGCCAGCAGGGGGATCGCGGGACTAGCGGGAACAGATACGCAGTATTTT. Translated: CASRGIAGLAGTDTQYF.

This chain connects TRBV4-1 to TRBJ2-7; the D gene is possibly TRBD2 (6 bases). The CDR3 is made up of 20 amino acids. CDR1 is MGHRA and CDR2 is YSYEKL in the germline V gene. The V gene lost 2 bases and the J gene lost 0 bases, with 26 bases spanning the gap. CDR3 sequence: CASSQSGAGRGARSSYEQYF. The CDR3, as DNA: TGCGCCAGCAGCCAATCTGGGGCGGGGCGCGGAGCCCGAAGCTCCTACGAGCAGTACTTC.

This clone was seen once. The chain recombines TRBV16 with TRBJ1-2, with D uncertain. Germline V gene lookup returns CDR1 KGHSY and CDR2 FQNENV. The CDR3 sequence is 15 residues long. V shed 8 bases and J shed 0 bases, with 16 bases lying between them. The CDR3 sequence is CASLNEGAANYGYTF. The DNA of the CDR3 is TGTGCCAGCCTGAACGAGGGAGCGGCTAACTATGGCTACACCTTC.

The V gene is TRBV28, the J gene TRBJ2-3, with D uncertain. This CDR3 has 11 amino acids. Trimming took off 10 bases at V and 7 bases at J, with 12 bases between the two ends. Germline-derived CDR1 and CDR2 are MDHEN and SYDVKM. The DNA of the CDR3 is TGTGCCATCCGTCGGGCGAATACGCAGTATTTT. Translating gives CAIRRANTQYF.

The V call is TRBV6-6, the J call TRBJ1-2; D unclear. The length of the CDR3 is 15 residues. The V gene lost 2 bases and the J gene lost 8 bases, with 18 bases spanning the gap. Germline loops: CDR1 MNHNY, CDR2 SVGAGI (reference sequence). CDR3 residues: CASSYDKLDTEGYTF. The CDR3 DNA is TGTGCCAGCAGTTACGACAAGTTGGATACTGAGGGCTACACCTTC.

The V gene is TRBV19, the J gene TRBJ2-3; D gene uncertain. Germline CDR1 is LNHDA and CDR2 is SQIVND (reference sequence). The CDR3 runs 11 residues. V was shortened by 6 bases and J by 7 bases, with 8 bases between the two germline ends. The CDR3 is CASRIGYTQYF. The DNA of the CDR3 is TGTGCCAGTAGGATCGGATATACGCAGTATTTT.

The rearrangement uses TRBV27 and TRBJ1-1; the match to TRBD1 covers 8 bases. Trimming at V came to 5 bases and at J to 5 bases, leaving 10 bases not matched to a gene. Germline loops: CDR1 MNHEY, CDR2 SMNVEV (reference sequence). There are 15 residues in the CDR3. This chain's CDR3 is CASSPHDRGGTEAFF. In DNA, the CDR3 is TGTGCCAGCAGTCCCCACGACAGGGGAGGTACTGAAGCTTTCTTT.

The gene calls are TRBV5-1 and TRBJ1-1; the D gene is possibly TRBD1 (5 bases). The CDR3 covers 15 residues. In germline, CDR1 is SGHRS, CDR2 YFSETQ. Trimming removed 4 bases at V and 5 bases at J, with 18 bases between. For the CDR3, the DNA is TGCGCCAGCAGCCTAAGTGAGGGGACGCTAACTGAAGCTTTCTTT. Its protein is CASSLSEGTLTEAFF.

V gene TRBV29-1 combines with J gene TRBJ2-7; D possibly matches TRBD1 or TRBD2 (5 bases each). This CDR3 has 12 residues. CDR1 SQVTM and CDR2 ANQGSEA come from the germline V gene. V lost 1 base and J 4 bases, leaving 8 bases between the germline ends. The CDR3 here is CSVEVGPYEQYF. CDR3 in DNA: TGCAGCGTTGAAGTGGGACCATACGAGCAGTACTTC.

This chain links TRBV18 with TRBJ1-1; D ambiguous. Germline V gives CDR1 KGHSH, CDR2 LQKENI. Trimming shortened V by 4 bases and J by 0 bases, and 9 bases separated the two germline ends. CDR3 length: 14 residues. The CDR3 sequence is CASSLSAVNTEAFF. The CDR3 coding sequence is TGTGCCAGCTCACTGTCTGCGGTGAACACTGAAGCTTTCTTT.